This T cell receptor beta chain stems from a study of patients and donors after allogeneic stem cell transplantation. TCRdb redid the calling of the RT-PCR reads with MiXCR, one entry per CDR3 protein. The sample yields about 87,000 distinct CDR3 sequences, 5% seen once. This clonotype was seen at least ten times. The CDR3 sequence is 14 residues long. The trim removed 8 bases at V and 6 bases at J, leaving 7 bases unmatched. From germline, CDR1 is SNHLY and CDR2 FYNNEI. V is TRBV2 and J is TRBJ1-5, with 10 positions matching TRBD1. The material sequenced was blood, either unsorted or a sorted T cell fraction (not recorded which). The clonotype was recovered from a human donor who was either an allogeneic HSCT recipient or a stem cell or donor lymphocyte infusion donor (not recorded which). It is not recorded whose cells these are; they may come from a transplant donor. CDR3 protein: CASRDGTGVQPQHF. CDR3 bases: TGTGCCAGCCGGGACGGGACAGGGGTTCAGCCCCAGCATTTT.